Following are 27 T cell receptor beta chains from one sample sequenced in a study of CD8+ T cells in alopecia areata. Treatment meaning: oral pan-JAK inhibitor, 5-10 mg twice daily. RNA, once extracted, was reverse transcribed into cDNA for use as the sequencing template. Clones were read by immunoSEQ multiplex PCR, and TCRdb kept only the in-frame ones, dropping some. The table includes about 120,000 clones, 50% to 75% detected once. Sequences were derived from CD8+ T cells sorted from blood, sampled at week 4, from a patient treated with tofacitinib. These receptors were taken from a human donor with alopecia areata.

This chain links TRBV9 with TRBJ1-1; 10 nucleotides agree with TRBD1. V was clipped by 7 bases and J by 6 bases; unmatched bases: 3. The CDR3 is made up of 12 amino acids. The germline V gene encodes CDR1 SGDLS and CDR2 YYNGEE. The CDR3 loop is CASSGTGAEAFF. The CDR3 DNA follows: TGTGCCAGCTCCGGGACAGGGGCTGAAGCTTTCTTT.

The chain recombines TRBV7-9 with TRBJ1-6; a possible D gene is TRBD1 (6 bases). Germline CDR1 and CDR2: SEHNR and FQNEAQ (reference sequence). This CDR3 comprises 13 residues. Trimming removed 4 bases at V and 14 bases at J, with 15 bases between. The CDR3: CASSSLQGSSLHF. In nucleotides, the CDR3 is TGTGCCAGCAGCTCCTTACAGGGTAGCTCCCTCCACTTT.

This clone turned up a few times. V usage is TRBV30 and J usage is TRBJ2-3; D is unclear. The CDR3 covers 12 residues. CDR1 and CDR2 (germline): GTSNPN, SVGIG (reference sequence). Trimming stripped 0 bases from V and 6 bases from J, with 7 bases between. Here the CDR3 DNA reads TGTGCCTGGAGTGTACTATCGGATACGCAGTATTTT. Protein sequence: CAWSVLSDTQYF.

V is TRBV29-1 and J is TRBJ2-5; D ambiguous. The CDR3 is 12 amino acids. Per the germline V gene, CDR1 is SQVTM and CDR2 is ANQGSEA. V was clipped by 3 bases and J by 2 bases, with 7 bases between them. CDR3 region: CSVDGVQETQYF. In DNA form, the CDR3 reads TGCAGCGTTGATGGTGTGCAAGAGACCCAGTACTTC. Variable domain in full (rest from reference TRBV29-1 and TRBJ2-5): SAVISQKPSRDICQRGTSLTIQCQVDSQVTMMFWYRQQPGQSLTLIATANQGSEATYESGFVIDKFPISRPNLTFSTLTVSNMSPEDSSIYLCSVDGVQETQYFGPGTRLLVL.

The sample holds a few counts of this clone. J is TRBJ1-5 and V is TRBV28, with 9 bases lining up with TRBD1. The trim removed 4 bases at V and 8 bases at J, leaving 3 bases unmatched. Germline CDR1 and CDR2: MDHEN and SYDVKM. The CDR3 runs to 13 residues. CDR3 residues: CASSSDRGEPQHF. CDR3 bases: TGTGCCAGCAGTTCGGACAGGGGAGAGCCCCAGCATTTT.

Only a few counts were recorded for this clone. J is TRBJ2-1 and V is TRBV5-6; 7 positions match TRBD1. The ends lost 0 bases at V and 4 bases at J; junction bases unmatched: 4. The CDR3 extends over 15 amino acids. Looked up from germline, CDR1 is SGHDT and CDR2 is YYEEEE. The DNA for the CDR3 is TGTGCCAGCAGCTTGGCTTTGGGACAGTACAATGAGCAGTTCTTC. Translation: CASSLALGQYNEQFF. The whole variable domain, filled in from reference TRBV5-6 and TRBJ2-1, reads DAGVTQSPTHLIKTRGQQVTLRCSPKSGHDTVSWYQQALGQGPQFIFQYYEEEERQRGNFPDRFSGHQFPNYSSELNVNALLLGDSALYLCASSLALGQYNEQFFGPGTRLTVL.

The CDR3 spells CASKEAGFEETQYF. CDR3 DNA sequence: TGTGCCAGCAAAGAAGCGGGGTTCGAAGAGACCCAGTACTTC. The chain joins TRBV7-2 to TRBJ2-5, with 7 bases fitting TRBD2. The CDR3 totals 14 residues. CDR1 is SGHTA and CDR2 is FQGNSA in the germline V gene. With V trimmed by 7 bases and J by 3 bases, 8 bases remained unmatched.

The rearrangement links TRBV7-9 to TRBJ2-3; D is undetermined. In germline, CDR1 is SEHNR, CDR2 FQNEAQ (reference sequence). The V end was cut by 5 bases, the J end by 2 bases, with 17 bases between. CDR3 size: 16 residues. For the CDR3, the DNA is TGTGCCAGCAGCCTGGCTAGGGCCTCGTCCACAGATACGCAGTATTTT. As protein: CASSLARASSTDTQYF.

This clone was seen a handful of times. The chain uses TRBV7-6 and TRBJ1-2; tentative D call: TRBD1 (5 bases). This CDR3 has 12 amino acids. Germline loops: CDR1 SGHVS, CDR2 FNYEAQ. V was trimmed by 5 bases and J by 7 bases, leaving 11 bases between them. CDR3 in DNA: TGTGCCAGCAGCACCGGGACGGCTGGCTACACCTTC. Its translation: CASSTGTAGYTF.

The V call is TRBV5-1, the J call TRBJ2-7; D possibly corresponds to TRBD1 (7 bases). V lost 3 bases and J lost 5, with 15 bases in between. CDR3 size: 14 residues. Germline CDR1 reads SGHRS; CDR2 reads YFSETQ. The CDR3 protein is CASSSDREVDEQYF. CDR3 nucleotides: TGCGCCAGCAGCTCAGACAGGGAGGTGGACGAGCAGTACTTC.

The CDR3 is CASSSYTGELFF. The CDR3 DNA follows: TGTGCCAGCAGTTCCTACACCGGGGAGCTGTTTTTT. J is TRBJ2-2 and V is TRBV9; D not resolved. The CDR3 has 12 residues. CDR1 and CDR2 (germline): SGDLS, YYNGEE. The V and J ends lost 5 bases and 3 bases respectively, with 5 bases between them.

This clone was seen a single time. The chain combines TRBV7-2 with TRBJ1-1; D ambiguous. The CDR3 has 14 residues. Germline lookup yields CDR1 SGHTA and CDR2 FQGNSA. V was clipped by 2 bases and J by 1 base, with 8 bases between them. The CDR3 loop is CASSLWAGNTEAFF. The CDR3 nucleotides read TGTGCCAGCAGCTTATGGGCAGGGAACACTGAAGCTTTCTTT.

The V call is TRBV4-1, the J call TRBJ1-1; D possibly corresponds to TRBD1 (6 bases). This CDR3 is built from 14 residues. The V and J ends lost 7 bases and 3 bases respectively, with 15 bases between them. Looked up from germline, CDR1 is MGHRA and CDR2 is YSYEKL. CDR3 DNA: TGCGCCAGCACACAGACAGGAGGGGACACTGAAGCTTTCTTT. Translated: CASTQTGGDTEAFF.

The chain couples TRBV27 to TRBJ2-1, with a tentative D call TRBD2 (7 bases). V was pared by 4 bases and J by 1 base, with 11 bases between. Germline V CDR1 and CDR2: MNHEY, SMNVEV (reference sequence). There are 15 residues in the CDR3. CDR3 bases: TGTGCCAGCAGTTCCGGGGGGCCATCCTACAATGAGCAGTTCTTC. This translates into CASSSGGPSYNEQFF.

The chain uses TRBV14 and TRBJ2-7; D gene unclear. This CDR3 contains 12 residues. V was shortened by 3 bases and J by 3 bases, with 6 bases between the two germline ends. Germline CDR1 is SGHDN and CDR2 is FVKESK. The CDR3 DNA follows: TGTGCCAGCAGCCAGGGGTACTACGAGCAGTACTTC. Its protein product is CASSQGYYEQYF.

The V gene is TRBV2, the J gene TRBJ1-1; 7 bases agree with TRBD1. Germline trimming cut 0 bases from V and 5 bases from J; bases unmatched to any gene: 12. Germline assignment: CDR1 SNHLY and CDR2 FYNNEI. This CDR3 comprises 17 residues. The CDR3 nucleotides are TGTGCCAGCAGTGAAGCTTTCAAACAGGGGCTGATTACTGAAGCTTTCTTT. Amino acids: CASSEAFKQGLITEAFF.

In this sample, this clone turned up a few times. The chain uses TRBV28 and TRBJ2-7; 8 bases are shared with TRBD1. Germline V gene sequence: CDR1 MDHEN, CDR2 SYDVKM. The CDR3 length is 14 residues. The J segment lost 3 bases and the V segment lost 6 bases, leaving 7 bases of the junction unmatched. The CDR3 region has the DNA TGTGCCAGCAGCCTGGACAGGGACCTCTACGAGCAGTACTTC. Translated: CASSLDRDLYEQYF.

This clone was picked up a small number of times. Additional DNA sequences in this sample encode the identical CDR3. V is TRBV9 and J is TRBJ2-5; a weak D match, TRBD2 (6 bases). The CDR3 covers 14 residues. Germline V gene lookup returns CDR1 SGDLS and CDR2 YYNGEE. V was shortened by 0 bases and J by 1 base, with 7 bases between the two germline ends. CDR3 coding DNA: TGTGCCAGCAGCGTAGCCGGGAGCCAAGAGACCCAGTACTTC. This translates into CASSVAGSQETQYF.

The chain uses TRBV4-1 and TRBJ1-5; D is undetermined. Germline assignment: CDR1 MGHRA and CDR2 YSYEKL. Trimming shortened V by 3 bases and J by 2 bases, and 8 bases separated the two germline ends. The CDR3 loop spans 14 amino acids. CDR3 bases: TGCGCCAGCAGCCAGGGGTGGGGCAATCAGCCCCAGCATTTT. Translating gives CASSQGWGNQPQHF.

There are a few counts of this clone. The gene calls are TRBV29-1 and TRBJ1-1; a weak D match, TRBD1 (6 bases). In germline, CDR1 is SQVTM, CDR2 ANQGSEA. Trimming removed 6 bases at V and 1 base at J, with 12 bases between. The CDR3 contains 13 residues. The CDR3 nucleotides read TGCAGCGTCTACAGGGCAGAGAACACTGAAGCTTTCTTT. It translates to CSVYRAENTEAFF. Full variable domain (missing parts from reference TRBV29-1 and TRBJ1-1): SAVISQKPSRDICQRGTSLTIQCQVDSQVTMMFWYRQQPGQSLTLIATANQGSEATYESGFVIDKFPISRPNLTFSTLTVSNMSPEDSSIYLCSVYRAENTEAFFGQGTRLTVV.

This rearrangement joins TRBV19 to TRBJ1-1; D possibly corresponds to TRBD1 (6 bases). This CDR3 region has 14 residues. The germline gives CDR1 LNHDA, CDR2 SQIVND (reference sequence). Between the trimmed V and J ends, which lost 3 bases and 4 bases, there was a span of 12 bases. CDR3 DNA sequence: TGTGCCAGTAGTATTACAGGGAGTCGCACTGAAGCTTTCTTT. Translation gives CASSITGSRTEAFF.

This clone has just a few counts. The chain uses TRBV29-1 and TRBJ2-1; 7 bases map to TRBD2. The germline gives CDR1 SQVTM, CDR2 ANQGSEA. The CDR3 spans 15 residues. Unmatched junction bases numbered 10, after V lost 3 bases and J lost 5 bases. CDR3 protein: CSVESSLAEHNEQFF. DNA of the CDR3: TGCAGCGTTGAGTCGTCCCTAGCGGAACACAATGAGCAGTTCTTC.

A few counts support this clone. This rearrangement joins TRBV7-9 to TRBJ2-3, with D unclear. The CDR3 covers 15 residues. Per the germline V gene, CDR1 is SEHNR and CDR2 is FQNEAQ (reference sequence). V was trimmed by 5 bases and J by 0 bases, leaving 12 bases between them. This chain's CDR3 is CASSISTTSTDTQYF. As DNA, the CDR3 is TGTGCCAGCAGCATCAGCACTACTAGCACAGATACGCAGTATTTT.

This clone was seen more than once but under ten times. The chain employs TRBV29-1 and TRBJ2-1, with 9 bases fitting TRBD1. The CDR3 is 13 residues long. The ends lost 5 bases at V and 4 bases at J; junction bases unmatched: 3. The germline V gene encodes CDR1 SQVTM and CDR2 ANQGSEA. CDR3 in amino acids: CSVRDRGYNEQFF. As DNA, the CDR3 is TGCAGCGTTCGTGACAGGGGGTACAATGAGCAGTTCTTC.

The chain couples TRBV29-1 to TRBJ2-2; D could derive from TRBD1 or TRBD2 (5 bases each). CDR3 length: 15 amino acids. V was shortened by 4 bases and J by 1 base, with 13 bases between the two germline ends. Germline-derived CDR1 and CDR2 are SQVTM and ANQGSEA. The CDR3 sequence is CSVGQSRGNTGELFF. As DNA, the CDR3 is TGCAGCGTTGGACAGTCTCGGGGGAACACCGGGGAGCTGTTTTTT.

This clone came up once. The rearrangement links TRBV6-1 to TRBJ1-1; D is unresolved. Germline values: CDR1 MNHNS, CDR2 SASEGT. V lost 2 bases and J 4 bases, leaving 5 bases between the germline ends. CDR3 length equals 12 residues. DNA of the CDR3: TGTGCCAGCAGTGAATCTGCCACTGAAGCTTTCTTT. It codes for CASSESATEAFF.

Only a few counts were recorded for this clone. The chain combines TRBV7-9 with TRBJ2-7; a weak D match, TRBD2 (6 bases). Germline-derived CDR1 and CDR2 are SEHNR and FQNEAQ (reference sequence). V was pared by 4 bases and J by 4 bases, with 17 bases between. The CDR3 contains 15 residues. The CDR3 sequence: CASSSRSTSGYEQYF. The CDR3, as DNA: TGTGCCAGCAGCTCTAGGTCTACCAGCGGGTACGAGCAGTACTTC.